What follows describes a single TCR beta chain. The target of this receptor is not known. Measured from the cysteine to the phenylalanine, the CDR3 is 16 residues long. A DNA sequence was not provided. CDR1 and CDR2 are read off the germline V gene (reference sequence) as DFQATT and SNEGSKA. The library was generated by 5' RACE. The input for every TCR library was around 4,000 ng of total RNA. cDNA was synthesized with SMARTScribe reverse transcriptase in eight separate reactions per sample. During cDNA synthesis, template switching was used to introduce unique molecular identifiers that contained a 6-nucleotide sample barcode. Two nested PCRs of approximately 16 and 10 cycles amplified the TCRalpha and TCRbeta cDNA, and bead purification followed each PCR. Before amplification, the cDNA was treated with uracil DNA-glycosylase and purified using the QIAquick PCR purification kit. The second PCR added Illumina TruSeq-compatible adapters along with sample-specific barcodes. TapeStation and Qubit were used to check library quality and concentration, and around 5.3 ng of each library was pooled. Sequencing of pooled libraries was carried out on an Illumina HiSeq2500 single-index Rapid Run using 2 x 100 bp reads and custom sequencing primers. The authors processed their data as follows. MiGEC version 1.2.6 was used for UMI-based consensus assembly, which corrected PCR and sequencing errors. MiXCR version 2.1.1 handled V(D)J alignment, clonotype assembly and CDR3 extraction. To normalise gene usage, clonotype sharing and MAIT/NKT TCR abundance, the analysis used the top 1000, 10 000 and 20 000 clonotypes per sample. After downsampling to 27 000 UMIs, diversity was calculated as the inverse Simpson index using the vegan R package. Paired Mann-Whitney U tests on discordant twin pairs were used, with Benjamini-Hochberg multiple-testing correction. TCRdb reanalyzed the reads, keeping one entry per CDR3 protein sequence and omitting DNA. In this record, the V and J calls reflect TCRdb's handling and not the investigators' own analysis. The sample table gives about 330,000 distinct CDR3 sequences. The ten top clones hold approximately 2% of the sample.

This sample was included in a study of monozygotic twins with inflammatory bowel disease (dated by TCRdb to the late 2010s). Background for the entire study: The full study comprised some 30 monozygotic twin pairs: nine German pairs (four IBD-concordant, five IBD-discordant) and 19 IBD-discordant Danish pairs. Each individual had, on average, about 151 000 unique TCRalpha sequences and 181 000 unique TCRbeta sequences available for analysis. The search for disease-associated traits relied mainly on comparing IBD patients with their genetically identical healthy co-twins within discordant pairs. The study at large found these results: Fewer clonotypes were shared with other individuals by IBD patients than by healthy twins, most markedly in patients showing signs of disease activity. The results gave no support for a single strong signal or clonotype linked to IBD. Repertoire similarity did not differ between concordant and discordant twins, possibly due to limited statistical power. TCRbeta repertoire diversity, by inverse Simpson index, was decreased in IBD patients compared with their healthy co-twins. Distinction between different T cell subtypes could not be achieved in the analysis. Differing immunosuppressive treatments among patients may have added background noise and inter-individual variability to the repertoires.

An approximately 2.3 ml peripheral blood sample was drawn into PAXgene tubes per donor and stored at -80°C. Without any T cell sorting, total RNA was extracted from whole blood using the PAXgene blood miRNA kit on an automated QIAcube. Peripheral blood from monozygotic twin pairs, either concordant or discordant for inflammatory bowel disease, underwent deep TCRalpha and TCRbeta repertoire profiling that used unique molecular barcoding. Smoking habits were recorded for all twin pairs, and individuals were classified as current, former or never smokers. The source is a human donor with ulcerative colitis or Crohn's disease, or a healthy co-twin of an affected twin (not recorded which). The sequencing input was blood. The chain is made from TRBV20-1 and TRBJ2-3; lacking DNA, the TRBD1 call made by TCRdb goes unchecked. The CDR3 corresponds to CSASSGRAPRPDTQYF.